The clone carrying this T cell receptor beta chain was detected ten times or more. This sample stems from a study of T-cell memory formation after mild COVID-19. TCRdb fed the 5' RACE reads into MiXCR, producing one record per CDR3 protein. Among around 260,000 distinct CDR3 sequences listed, roughly 16% were seen once. Material for sequencing was PBMCs or a T cell subset sorted from them (not recorded which). The sequence derives from a man aged 18 to 29 who had mild COVID-19 (a few samples of this study predate the infection). Cell type and time point are not known.

The CDR3 is CASSLGDRTPLHF. In DNA, the CDR3 is TGTGCCAGCAGCTTAGGGGATCGGACACCCCTCCACTTT. The chain has TRBV7-9 and TRBJ1-6, with D hard to call. CDR3 length: 13 residues. Germline values: CDR1 SEHNR, CDR2 FQNEAQ (reference sequence). Trimming removed 1 base at V and 11 bases at J, with 9 bases between.